Below, 26 T cell receptor beta chains from the same sample are listed, as sequenced in a study of blood T cells in healthy people across ages. For the second PCR, which ran for roughly 7 to 11 cycles, a sample-barcoded 5' primer and a J-beta primer mix were used. TCRdb passed the 5' RACE reads through MiXCR, listing each CDR3 protein once. The sample lists about 670,000 distinct CDR3 sequences; over 40% were seen once. Sequencing used blood. The receptors come from a woman older than 75 in good health.

Points on this clonotype: This may stem from a read error, because a much larger clone lies one nucleotide away. V gene TRBV3-1 combines with J gene TRBJ2-1; 7 bases match TRBD2. In germline, CDR1 is LGHDT, CDR2 YNNKEL (reference sequence). CDR3 length: 16 amino acids. The CDR3 loop reads CASSQPPGGGYSEQFF. CDR3 nucleotides: TGTGCCAGCAGCCAACCCCCGGGGGGTGGGTACAGTGAGCAGTTCTTC.

The rearrangement links TRBV9 to TRBJ2-7; 7 bases fit TRBD2. This CDR3 has 14 residues. Germline assignment: CDR1 SGDLS and CDR2 YYNGEE. V shed 1 base, J shed 0 bases, and the junction held 1 base outside the gene matches. The CDR3 DNA sequence: TGTGCCAGCAGCGTAACTAGCGACTCCTACGAGCAGTACTTC. Translating gives CASSVTSDSYEQYF.

Concerning this clonotype itself: A much larger clonotype is one base distant, so this may be a read error. The chain carries TRBV5-1 and TRBJ2-1; 15 bases agree with TRBD2. The CDR3 runs 17 residues. Germline CDR1 reads SGHRS; CDR2 reads YFSETQ. V lost 4 bases and J lost 8; bases outside the gene matches: 10. CDR3 DNA sequence: TGCGCCAGCAGCCACGGACTAGCGGGAGGGCTTTTGTATGAGCAGTTCTTC. The encoded protein is CASSHGLAGGLLYEQFF.

Notes on this clonotype: This could be a read error, since a much larger clone is one nucleotide away. This sequence joins TRBV12-3 or TRBV12-4 and TRBJ2-1; D not resolved. The CDR3 is made up of 14 amino acids. Trimming removed 3 bases from V and 13 bases from J, with 19 bases in between. The CDR3 bases are TGTGCCAGCAGTTTCGCACTCGGCCCCGAGACCCAGTTCTTC. It encodes CASSFALGPETQFF.

This clonotype was counted many times. The rearrangement uses TRBV3-1 and TRBJ2-7; no firm D call. CDR3 size: 14 residues. The V and J ends lost 4 bases and 3 bases respectively, with 13 bases between them. Germline V gives CDR1 LGHDT, CDR2 YNNKEL (reference sequence). The CDR3 bases are TGTGCCAGCAGCCCTACCGCTACCCACTACGAGCAGTACTTC. Protein sequence: CASSPTATHYEQYF.

Regarding this clonotype: A much larger clonotype is one base distant, so this may be a read error. This chain joins TRBV20-1 and TRBJ2-1; 10 bases are shared with TRBD2. From germline, CDR1 is DFQATT and CDR2 SNEGSKA (reference sequence). The CDR3 has 18 residues. The CDR3 region has the DNA TGCAGTGCCCGGCCGGGACTAGCGAGACTCGTTCTTTACAGTGAGCAGTTCTTC. Protein: CSARPGLARLVLYSEQFF.

The sample holds many counts of this clonotype. V usage is TRBV20-1 and J usage is TRBJ2-3, with D tentatively TRBD1 (6 bases). V shed 5 bases and J shed 1 base, with 10 bases lying between them. Germline loops: CDR1 DFQATT, CDR2 SNEGSKA (reference sequence). The CDR3 runs 13 residues. The CDR3 nucleotides are TGCAGTGCTGCAGGGGCGGGCACAGATACGCAGTATTTT. Residues: CSAAGAGTDTQYF.

The chain carries TRBV3-1 and TRBJ2-3, with D possibly TRBD2 on 5 matching bases. Germline V gives CDR1 LGHDT, CDR2 YNNKEL (reference sequence). Between the trimmed V and J ends, which lost 6 bases and 3 bases, there was a span of 16 bases. This CDR3 has 15 residues. The CDR3 DNA reads TGTGCCAGCAGACCGAGCGGAACGGATACAGATACGCAGTATTTT. It codes for CASRPSGTDTDTQYF.

This clonotype was recorded at least ten times. The chain employs TRBV27 and TRBJ1-2; no firm D call. The CDR3 sequence is 14 residues long. The germline V gene has CDR1 MNHEY and CDR2 SMNVEV (reference sequence). Trimming removed 4 bases at V and 4 bases at J, with 13 bases between. This CDR3 is CASSWFAGSYGYTF. CDR3 sequence (DNA): TGTGCCAGCAGTTGGTTCGCGGGGAGCTATGGCTACACCTTC.

This clonotype has at least ten counts. The genes are TRBV29-1 and TRBJ1-2; D gene ambiguous. The CDR3 is made up of 8 amino acids. Germline V gene lookup returns CDR1 SQVTM and CDR2 ANQGSEA. Trimming removed 4 bases at V and 7 bases at J, with 1 base between. The CDR3 coding sequence is TGCAGCGTTGCTGGCTACACCTTC. It specifies CSVAGYTF.

The chain employs TRBV20-1 and TRBJ1-1, with a tentative D call TRBD1 (5 bases). The V gene's germline CDR1 is DFQATT and CDR2 SNEGSKA (reference sequence). V lost 4 bases and J 12 bases, leaving 18 bases between the germline ends. This CDR3 contains 12 residues. The CDR3 DNA is TGCAGTGCTACGGGGGTAGGGGAGTTGACTTTCTTT. This encodes CSATGVGELTFF.

This clonotype was found a few times. The chain links TRBV18 to TRBJ2-1; D remains ambiguous. The CDR3 has 15 amino acids. The ends were cut back, 3 bases at V and 5 bases at J, with 14 bases in the middle. CDR1 and CDR2 (germline): KGHSH, LQKENI. In DNA form, the CDR3 reads TGTGCCAGCTCACCCCGGACCGGTACCGACAATGAGCAGTTCTTC. This translates into CASSPRTGTDNEQFF.

The CDR3 sequence is CASSFRTEPSYGYTF. The CDR3 bases are TGTGCCAGCAGCTTCCGGACAGAGCCGAGCTATGGCTACACCTTC. The rearrangement joins TRBV21-1 to TRBJ1-2; the table names TRBD1, a call not compared with the DNA. TRBV21-1 is termed a pseudogene. The CDR3 length is 15 residues.

The rearrangement links TRBV7-9 to TRBJ1-1, with D hard to call. From germline, CDR1 is SEHNR and CDR2 FQNEAQ (reference sequence). The V end lost 2 bases, the J end lost 3 bases, and 13 bases lay between the germline ends. This CDR3 has 15 amino acids. The DNA for the CDR3 is TGTGCCAGCAGCTTAAAGTCCAGTGGGGACACTGAAGCTTTCTTT. Its translation: CASSLKSSGDTEAFF. Full variable domain (missing parts from reference TRBV7-9 and TRBJ1-1): DTGVSQNPRHKITKRGQNVTFRCDPISEHNRLYWYRQTLGQGPEFLTYFQNEAQLEKSRLLSDRFSAERPKGSFSTLEIQRTEQGDSAMYLCASSLKSSGDTEAFFGQGTRLTVV.

The chain combines TRBV4-1 with TRBJ2-3, with D perhaps matching TRBD2 (5 bases). Germline loops: CDR1 MGHRA, CDR2 YSYEKL. The CDR3 is 17 residues long. V was pared by 1 base and J by 2 bases, with 16 bases between. CDR3: CASSQVPGSIFTDTQYF. The CDR3 coding sequence is TGCGCCAGCAGCCAAGTCCCGGGATCCATCTTCACAGATACGCAGTATTTT.

To note about this clonotype: This may be a read error, as it is one base from a much larger clone. V usage is TRBV29-1 and J usage is TRBJ1-2; 10 positions match TRBD1. V trimming: 1 base; J trimming: 4 bases; junction bases outside the gene matches: 12. Germline-derived CDR1 and CDR2 are SQVTM and ANQGSEA. The CDR3 runs 17 residues. CDR3 DNA sequence: TGCAGCGTTGAAGGTGTTCCGGGACAGGGGAGGGCCTATGGCTACACCTTC. Residues: CSVEGVPGQGRAYGYTF.

This chain links TRBV9 with TRBJ1-4; D call uncertain. Trimming took 1 base from V and 6 from J, leaving 13 bases between them. The CDR3 runs to 15 residues. CDR1 is SGDLS and CDR2 is YYNGEE in the germline V gene. The CDR3 region is CASSVSLGRDEKLFF. The CDR3 DNA is TGTGCCAGCAGCGTATCATTGGGCCGCGATGAAAAACTGTTTTTT. Variable domain in full (rest from reference TRBV9 and TRBJ1-4): DSGVTQTPKHLITATGQRVTLRCSPRSGDLSVYWYQQSLDQGLQFLIQYYNGEERAKGNILERFSAQQFPDLHSELNLSSLELGDSALYFCASSVSLGRDEKLFFGSGTQLSVL.

The J gene is TRBJ1-2, the V gene TRBV20-1; D possibly corresponds to TRBD1 (6 bases). CDR1 is DFQATT, CDR2 SNEGSKA, per germline (reference sequence). This CDR3 region has 14 residues. The ends were cut back, 6 bases at V and 4 bases at J, with 18 bases in the middle. The DNA for the CDR3 is TGCAGTGCCCCTCCGGCGGGGGGCTTCTATGGCTACACCTTC. Translation gives CSAPPAGGFYGYTF.

This clonotype was recorded at least ten times. This chain connects TRBV4-2 to TRBJ2-3; D is ambiguous. The CDR3 runs to 15 residues. Per germline, CDR1 LGHNA and CDR2 YNFKEQ. The V end was cut by 0 bases, the J end by 2 bases, with 9 bases between. The CDR3 is CASSQDRHITDTQYF. In DNA, the CDR3 is TGTGCCAGCAGCCAAGATAGGCACATCACAGATACGCAGTATTTT.

The chain recombines TRBV7-2 with TRBJ2-4; no firm D call. The J call is in doubt because the DNA end fits TRBJ2-7 better. Germline CDR1 and CDR2: SGHTA and FQGNSA. This CDR3 is 14 amino acids long. CDR3 sequence: CASSLELGETEQYF. The CDR3 DNA reads as TGTGCCAGCAGCTTAGAACTGGGCGAGACCGAGCAGTACTTC.

This clonotype was counted at least ten times. The CDR3 region has the DNA TGTGCCAGCAGTTCCCCACAGGCGGGGCAAATTACAGATACGCAGTATTTT. Its translation: CASSSPQAGQITDTQYF. This sequence joins TRBV6-5 and TRBJ2-3; D possibly corresponds to TRBD2 (6 bases). V lost 4 bases and J lost 3, with 20 bases in between. The CDR3 consists of 17 residues. CDR1 is MNHEY, CDR2 SVGAGI, per germline.

This clonotype was seen at least ten times. The chain combines TRBV15 with TRBJ2-3, with a weak D call TRBD1 (5 bases). The CDR3 contains 13 residues. V was shortened by 4 bases and J by 1 base, with 6 bases between the two germline ends. Germline loops: CDR1 LNHNV, CDR2 YYDKDF (reference sequence). CDR3 amino acids: CATSKQGTDTQYF. The CDR3 coding sequence is TGTGCCACCAGCAAACAGGGCACAGATACGCAGTATTTT.

In regard to this clonotype: A much larger clone sits a single nucleotide away, making a read error possible. The chain joins TRBV7-9 to TRBJ2-1; no clear D gene. With the DNA end fitting TRBJ2-7 better, the J assignment may be wrong. From germline, CDR1 is SEHNR and CDR2 FQNEAQ (reference sequence). The CDR3 runs to 13 residues. CDR3 protein: CASRLVPRNEQYF. DNA of the CDR3: TGTGCCAGCAGATTGGTCCCCCGGAATGAGCAGTACTTC.

Ten or more counts support this clonotype. The J gene is TRBJ2-4, the V gene TRBV12-3 or TRBV12-4, with D possibly matching TRBD2 (5 bases). The CDR3 length is 15 residues. Deletions cut 3 bases from V and 0 bases from J, with 9 bases between. CDR3 nucleotides: TGTGCCAGCAGTTTTCGGGGTCTAGCCAAAAACATTCAGTACTTC. Encoded protein: CASSFRGLAKNIQYF.

This clonotype appeared a few times. V and J are TRBV20-1 and TRBJ2-4; D is perhaps TRBD2 (5 bases). The DNA end is a closer match to TRBJ2-7, so the J assignment may be wrong. CDR1 and CDR2 from the germline V gene are DFQATT and SNEGSKA (reference sequence). The CDR3 is 12 amino acids. The CDR3 is CSARVRDYEQYF. CDR3 in DNA: TGCAGTGCTAGAGTCCGGGACTACGAGCAGTACTTC.

The V and J genes are TRBV28 and TRBJ1-1, with unresolved D. Germline CDR1 MDHEN, CDR2 SYDVKM. Trimming took 2 bases from V and 0 from J, leaving 10 bases between them. The CDR3 spans 15 residues. The CDR3, as DNA: TGTGCCAGCAGTTTAAGTAGCCCCTTGAACACTGAAGCTTTCTTT. The encoded protein is CASSLSSPLNTEAFF. Together with reference TRBV28 and TRBJ1-1, the CDR3 gives the full variable domain: DVKVTQSSRYLVKRTGEKVFLECVQDMDHENMFWYRQDPGLGLRLIYFSYDVKMKEKGDIPEGYSVSREKKERFSLILESASTNQTSMYLCASSLSSPLNTEAFFGQGTRLTVV.